Presented here are 30 T cell receptor beta chains from one specimen sequenced in a study of T cells after yellow fever vaccination. TCRdb re-derived calls from the 5' RACE reads in MiXCR, one entry per CDR3 protein. The sample lists 500,000 to 650,000 distinct CDR3 sequences; around 16% were seen once. The sample here was PBMCs, taken around 5 days after the first yellow fever vaccination. The receptors stem from a man between 18 and 35 years old who received the YFV17D yellow fever vaccine.

In its sample, this clonotype was seen many times. This chain joins TRBV20-1 and TRBJ2-5; D gene uncertain. The CDR3 loop spans 12 amino acids. Germline CDR1 is DFQATT and CDR2 is SNEGSKA (reference sequence). Trimming took off 1 base at V and 4 bases at J, with 7 bases between the two ends. CDR3 in DNA: TGCAGTGCTAGAGGGTTGGGAGAGACCCAGTACTTC. It is translated as CSARGLGETQYF.

This clonotype has a handful of counts. The chain combines TRBV10-3 with TRBJ2-7; D perhaps matches TRBD2 (6 bases). The CDR3 contains 16 residues. Germline CDR1 ENHRY, CDR2 SYGVKD. The V gene lost 2 bases and the J gene lost 2 bases, with 16 bases spanning the gap. This CDR3 reads CAISEGLARPTYEQYF. CDR3 in DNA: TGTGCCATCAGTGAGGGGCTAGCGAGGCCCACCTACGAGCAGTACTTC.

The chain's CDR3 is CASRRDVGGEQYV. The CDR3 DNA reads TGTGCCAGCAGGCGAGACGTTGGGGGCGAGCAGTACGTC. The rearrangement joins TRBV27 to TRBJ2-7; tentatively, D is TRBD1 or TRBD2 (5 bases each). This CDR3 comprises 13 residues. Germline V CDR1 and CDR2: MNHEY, SMNVEV (reference sequence). Between the trimmed V and J ends, which lost 6 bases and 6 bases, there was a span of 15 bases.

V usage is TRBV7-8 and J usage is TRBJ2-4; tentatively, D is TRBD1 (6 bases). Per germline, CDR1 SGHVS and CDR2 FQNEAQ. This CDR3 comprises 15 residues. The V end was cut by 2 bases, the J end by 3 bases, with 11 bases between. The CDR3 region is CASSLWVGGKNIQYF. DNA for the CDR3: TGTGCCAGCAGCTTATGGGTAGGGGGCAAAAACATTCAGTACTTC.

Ten or more counts support this clonotype. The chain couples TRBV5-1 to TRBJ2-3; 7 bases fit TRBD1. The V gene's germline CDR1 is SGHRS and CDR2 YFSETQ. CDR3 length equals 12 residues. Trimming removed 4 bases from V and 6 bases from J; junction bases left unmatched: 2. The CDR3 loop reads CASSVTGDTQYF. The CDR3 DNA is TGCGCCAGCAGCGTGACAGGGGATACGCAGTATTTT. Full variable domain (remainder filled in from reference TRBV5-1 and TRBJ2-3): KAGVTQTPRYLIKTRGQQVTLSCSPISGHRSVSWYQQTPGQGLQFLFEYFSETQRNKGNFPGRFSGRQFSNSRSEMNVSTLELGDSALYLCASSVTGDTQYFGPGTRLTVL.

There are many counts of this clonotype. The chain joins TRBV4-2 to TRBJ2-3, with D possibly matching TRBD1 (6 bases). V shed 4 bases and J shed 6 bases, with 11 bases lying between them. CDR1 is LGHNA, CDR2 YNFKEQ, per germline. The CDR3 covers 13 residues. The CDR3 sequence: CASSLDRSDTQYF. The DNA for the CDR3 is TGTGCCAGCAGCCTCGACAGGTCCGATACGCAGTATTTT.

This clonotype was recorded a few times. CDR3 in amino acids: CASSPETSGGLNEQFF. In DNA form, the CDR3 reads TGCGCCAGCAGTCCCGAGACTAGCGGGGGGCTCAATGAGCAGTTCTTC. The chain recombines TRBV10-1 with TRBJ2-1; 13 bases match TRBD2. Looked up from germline, CDR1 is WNHNN and CDR2 is SYGVQD (reference sequence). Unmatched junction bases numbered 7, after V lost 5 bases and J lost 6 bases. CDR3 length: 16 amino acids.

This clonotype occurred a few times. V is TRBV5-1 and J is TRBJ1-5, with TRBD1 matching over 8 bases. The CDR3 is made up of 16 amino acids. J was trimmed by 4 bases and V by 4 bases; bases with no gene match: 10. Per the germline V gene, CDR1 is SGHRS and CDR2 is YFSETQ. CDR3 coding DNA: TGCGCCAGCAGCCCCGGAGGGAGGACAGGGAATCAGCCCCAGCATTTT. Encoded protein: CASSPGGRTGNQPQHF.

The chain links TRBV7-9 to TRBJ2-3; 8 nucleotides align to TRBD2. This CDR3 has 13 amino acids. Trimming at V came to 10 bases and at J to 2 bases, leaving 5 bases not matched to a gene. Germline CDR1 is SEHNR and CDR2 is FQNEAQ (reference sequence). Written as DNA, the CDR3 is TGTGCCATCAAGCGGGGGACCACAGATACGCAGTATTTT. It translates to CAIKRGTTDTQYF.

This clonotype showed up just a few times. The rearrangement uses TRBV6-2 or TRBV6-3 and TRBJ2-1; 7 nucleotides match TRBD2. The V gene end was trimmed by 8 bases and the J gene end by 9 bases; junction bases not matched to a gene: 16. The CDR3 is 15 amino acids. Germline lookup yields CDR1 MNHEY and CDR2 SVGEGT. CDR3 nucleotide sequence: TGTGCCAGCGGACGGGGGGACCACTACCTAGGTGAGCAGTTCTTC. Translation gives CASGRGDHYLGEQFF.

The chain links TRBV10-2 to TRBJ1-5, with D possibly being TRBD1 (5 bases). V lost 6 bases and J lost 3, with 9 bases in between. The CDR3 extends over 13 amino acids. The germline V gene encodes CDR1 WSHSY and CDR2 SAAADI. The CDR3 DNA reads as TGCGCCAGCAGCGGACACTACAATCAGCCCCAGCATTTT. Protein sequence: CASSGHYNQPQHF.

This rearrangement joins TRBV6-1 to TRBJ1-5, with 7 bases that match TRBD1. Germline assignment: CDR1 MNHNS and CDR2 SASEGT. The V gene end was trimmed by 5 bases and the J gene end by 0 bases; junction bases not matched to a gene: 7. CDR3 length: 16 amino acids. Here the CDR3 reads CASSPRAGGSNQPQHF. In DNA form, the CDR3 reads TGTGCCAGCAGTCCACGGGCAGGGGGTAGCAATCAGCCCCAGCATTTT.

This clonotype was observed a handful of times. The CDR3 DNA sequence: TGTGCCAGCAGCCCTCCGACAGGTGGAAACACCATATATTTT. The encoded protein is CASSPPTGGNTIYF. The rearrangement uses TRBV11-2 and TRBJ1-3; maybe TRBD1 (6 bases). Deletions cut 5 bases from V and 3 bases from J, with 11 bases between. This CDR3 has 14 residues. Germline-derived CDR1 and CDR2 are SGHAT and FQNNGV.

The rearrangement uses TRBV4-3 and TRBJ2-1, with unresolved D. V dropped 1 base and J dropped 2 bases, with 6 bases sitting between them. CDR3 length: 14 amino acids. Per germline, CDR1 LGHNA and CDR2 YSLEER. The chain's CDR3 is CASSQVSAYNEQFF. The CDR3 nucleotides are TGCGCCAGCAGCCAAGTGTCGGCCTACAATGAGCAGTTCTTC.

This chain links TRBV4-3 with TRBJ2-1; TRBD2 might be the D (5 bases). Trimming pared 1 base from V and 16 bases from J, leaving 5 bases between. This CDR3 region has 9 residues. The germline V gene encodes CDR1 LGHNA and CDR2 YSLEER. CDR3 sequence: CASSQGTFF. Here the CDR3 DNA reads TGCGCCAGCAGCCAAGGGACTTTCTTC.

This chain connects TRBV7-9 to TRBJ1-3; D uncertain. The V gene lost 2 bases and the J gene lost 0 bases, with 14 bases spanning the gap. The CDR3 is made up of 17 amino acids. Germline V lookup: CDR1 SEHNR, CDR2 FQNEAQ (reference sequence). CDR3 coding DNA: TGTGCCAGCAGCTTAAAATGGTATTCGGGCTCTGGAAACACCATATATTTT. Encoded protein: CASSLKWYSGSGNTIYF.

This clonotype has only a few counts. The chain has TRBV6-1 and TRBJ2-7, with 7 bases fitting TRBD1. Losses at the gene ends were 5 bases for V and 3 bases for J; bases not matched to a gene: 7. From germline, CDR1 is MNHNS and CDR2 SASEGT. The CDR3 has 14 residues. In DNA form, the CDR3 reads TGTGCCAGCAGTCCGGGCCCAGGGGGCTACGAGCAGTACTTC. As protein: CASSPGPGGYEQYF.

The chain couples TRBV9 to TRBJ2-7, with 10 bases aligning to TRBD2. This CDR3 has 14 residues. The germline gives CDR1 SGDLS, CDR2 YYNGEE. The V gene end was trimmed by 0 bases and the J gene end by 3 bases; junction bases not matched to a gene: 0. The CDR3 region is CASSVASGGYEQYF. The CDR3 DNA reads as TGTGCCAGCAGCGTAGCTAGCGGGGGCTACGAGCAGTACTTC.

V and J are TRBV5-6 and TRBJ2-3; D is possibly TRBD1 or TRBD2 (5 bases each). Trimming pared 2 bases from V and 5 bases from J, leaving 12 bases between. The CDR3 spans 14 residues. Looked up from germline, CDR1 is SGHDT and CDR2 is YYEEEE. The CDR3 here is CASSFRDQGDTQYF. The CDR3 DNA follows: TGTGCCAGCAGCTTCAGGGACCAGGGAGATACGCAGTATTTT.

This clonotype was observed at least ten times. The gene calls are TRBV5-1 and TRBJ2-5; no clear D. CDR1 is SGHRS and CDR2 is YFSETQ in the germline V gene. The CDR3 spans 13 residues. The ends were cut back, 2 bases at V and 5 bases at J, with 10 bases in the middle. The CDR3 DNA sequence: TGCGCCAGCAGCTTTTCTCCCGGGGAGACCCAGTACTTC. It encodes CASSFSPGETQYF.

This chain links TRBV18 with TRBJ1-5, with 10 nucleotides matching TRBD1. V lost 2 bases, J lost 5 bases, and 3 bases stayed unmatched. This CDR3 is 15 amino acids long. Germline CDR1 is KGHSH and CDR2 is LQKENI. The CDR3 DNA is TGTGCCAGCTCACCAGGGACAGGGGATCATCAGCCCCAGCATTTT. Its protein product is CASSPGTGDHQPQHF.

This clonotype appeared a few times. The CDR3 DNA reads as TGTGCCAGCAGTTTCTTAAGGGACTACACTGAAGCTTTCTTT. Amino acids: CASSFLRDYTEAFF. This chain joins TRBV27 and TRBJ1-1, with D tentatively TRBD1 (5 bases). The CDR3 consists of 14 residues. V lost 3 bases, J lost 3 bases, and 11 bases lay in between. Germline CDR1 and CDR2: MNHEY and SMNVEV (reference sequence).

The chain couples TRBV18 to TRBJ2-7; D gene unclear. CDR3 length equals 14 residues. Deletions cut 4 bases from V and 6 bases from J, with 16 bases between. Germline V CDR1 and CDR2: KGHSH, LQKENI. CDR3 sequence reads: CASSRPDLFGEQYV. CDR3 coding DNA: TGTGCCAGCTCACGACCGGACCTCTTCGGCGAGCAGTACGTC.

In this sample, this clonotype turned up a few times. The rearrangement joins TRBV12-3 or TRBV12-4 to TRBJ1-5; D gene unclear. The CDR3 loop spans 14 amino acids. V gave up 6 bases and J gave up 4 bases, with 13 bases separating them. CDR3 residues: CASRPTGPNQPQHF. The DNA for the CDR3 is TGTGCCAGCAGACCGACCGGACCAAATCAGCCCCAGCATTTT.

This clonotype was seen ten or more times. The rearrangement links TRBV5-1 to TRBJ2-5, with 10 positions matching TRBD1. The CDR3 totals 14 residues. V lost 2 bases and J lost 5; bases outside the gene matches: 3. CDR1 and CDR2 from the germline V gene are SGHRS and YFSETQ. The CDR3 reads CASSLGTGAETQYF. The CDR3 DNA follows: TGCGCCAGCAGCTTAGGGACAGGGGCCGAGACCCAGTACTTC.

The chain carries TRBV23-1 and TRBJ1-5; D is undetermined. TRBV23-1 is an ORF, with its function uncertain. The length of the CDR3 is 16 residues. The germline V and J ends were trimmed by 0 bases and 0 bases, with 9 bases remaining between them. CDR3 DNA sequence: TGCGCCAGCAGTCAATCACGGGAATATAGCAATCAGCCCCAGCATTTT. Its protein is CASSQSREYSNQPQHF.

This clonotype was seen a handful of times. This sequence joins TRBV7-2 and TRBJ2-3, with 10 bases matching TRBD2. The CDR3 totals 15 residues. V shed 5 bases, J shed 7 bases, and the junction held 9 bases outside the gene matches. The germline gives CDR1 SGHTA, CDR2 FQGNSA. CDR3 in DNA: TGTGCCAGCAGCGTGACTAGCGGGTGGGGAAATACGCAGTATTTT. Translated: CASSVTSGWGNTQYF.

The rearrangement links TRBV28 to TRBJ1-1; possibly TRBD1 for D (5 bases). V gave up 7 bases and J gave up 1 base, with 16 bases separating them. CDR3 length equals 15 residues. The germline V gene has CDR1 MDHEN and CDR2 SYDVKM. For the CDR3, the DNA is TGTGCCAGCACTCTCGATCGGGGACCGAACACTGAAGCTTTCTTT. Translation gives CASTLDRGPNTEAFF. Full variable domain (rest looked up from reference TRBV28 and TRBJ1-1): DVKVTQSSRYLVKRTGEKVFLECVQDMDHENMFWYRQDPGLGLRLIYFSYDVKMKEKGDIPEGYSVSREKKERFSLILESASTNQTSMYLCASTLDRGPNTEAFFGQGTRLTVV.

This clonotype showed up just a few times. This chain links TRBV4-1 with TRBJ2-3; possible D gene TRBD2, 5 bases. The germline gives CDR1 MGHRA, CDR2 YSYEKL. With 3 bases removed from V and 5 bases from J, the gap between germline ends came to 12 bases. The CDR3 covers 14 residues. DNA for the CDR3: TGCGCCAGCAGCCAGCCGTCGGAGGTAGATACGCAGTATTTT. Its translation is CASSQPSEVDTQYF.

The J gene is TRBJ2-1, the V gene TRBV5-1; 7 bases are a match to TRBD2. There are 15 residues in the CDR3. Unmatched junction bases numbered 8, after V lost 2 bases and J lost 6 bases. Germline values: CDR1 SGHRS, CDR2 YFSETQ. The CDR3 coding sequence is TGCGCCAGCAGCTTTGGGCAGGGAGGGACCAATGAGCAGTTCTTC. Residues: CASSFGQGGTNEQFF.